This TCR beta chain comes out of a study of blood T cell repertoires in COVID-19. Background on the study: COVID-19 samples collected from the United States, Italy and Spain covered acute and convalescent phases. T cells, B-cell-depleted T cells, or PBMCs supplied cDNA or gDNA.

Germline CDR1 and CDR2: SNHLY and FYNNEI. V was clipped by 0 bases and J by 4 bases; unmatched bases: 2. There are 15 residues in the CDR3. The recovered donors of Cohort 3 showed two negative PCRs, clearance, or symptom resolution. Per the authors' pipeline: Nucleated cell counts were estimated from reference gene primer amplification. Method: immunoSEQ multiplex PCR; TCRdb's copy keeps in-frame clones and lacks some. The DNA gave D and trimming, while V, J and clone size come from that table. This table holds approximately 300,000 clones, under 95% found once. This clone has just one count. Sequencing was done on a sample of PBMCs or T cells enriched from blood (not recorded which). The source is a woman aged 30 to 39 who had recovered from COVID-19. The chain uses TRBV2 and TRBJ1-2, with 10 bases identical to TRBD1. CDR3 DNA sequence: TGTGCCAGCAGTGAAGCGACAGGGGGCGTCTATGGCTACACCTTC. Translation: CASSEATGGVYGYTF.